The 5 T cell receptor beta chains below all came from one sample that was sequenced in a study of human T cells and chemical hapten exposure (dated by TCRdb to 2020 to 2022). Read against the paper, the sample's time point label means: patch test 2, 6 weeks after DPC sensitization. The treatment or condition label corresponds to: therapeutic diphenylcyclopropenone sensitization with weekly scalp DPC. Library creation used RACE. Sequencing instrument: NextSeq 500. In-frame beta chains were kept once TCRdb had trimmed the public reads at Q25 with fastp and called clones with MiXCR. One record per CDR3 amino acid sequence lists the most common genes and DNA. This sample is represented by about 54,000 distinct CDR3 sequences; around 10% of them were singletons. Over 1.5% of the sample belongs to the ten largest clones. Sample: whole blood, taken in connection with sensitization to the hapten diphenylcyclopropenone (DPC). These receptors came from a woman aged 45-60 years with alopecia areata. Some clones in this sample may be carry-over from other donors' samples.

This clonotype has only a few counts. The rearrangement links TRBV7-2 to TRBJ2-3; no clear D. Trimming took 5 bases from V and 3 from J, leaving 9 bases between them. CDR1 is SGHTA, CDR2 FQGNSA, per germline. The CDR3 is 13 amino acids. The CDR3 is CASSQALTDTQYF. The CDR3 DNA is TGTGCCAGCAGCCAAGCCCTGACAGATACGCAGTATTTT.

The chain combines TRBV7-8 with TRBJ1-5; TRBD1 is a possible D gene (6 bases). V lost 5 bases, J lost 2 bases, and 10 bases lay in between. Germline V gene data show CDR1 as SGHVS and CDR2 as FQNEAQ. The CDR3 covers 14 residues. The chain's CDR3 is CASSPGERNQPQHF. Here the CDR3 DNA reads TGTGCCAGCAGCCCAGGGGAGCGCAATCAGCCCCAGCATTTT. Looking up the rest from reference TRBV7-8 and TRBJ1-5 gives the full variable domain: GAGVSQSPRYKVAKRGQDVALRCDPISGHVSLFWYQQALGQGPEFLTYFQNEAQLDKSGLPSDRFFAERPEGSVSTLKIQRTQQEDSAVYLCASSPGERNQPQHFGDGTRLSIL.

This clonotype was detected ten times or more. This chain connects TRBV6-5 to TRBJ1-5; D may be TRBD1 (5 bases). The germline V gene has CDR1 MNHEY and CDR2 SVGAGI. Trimming cost V 2 bases and J 3 bases, with 8 bases left between them. The CDR3 sequence is 14 residues long. CDR3 DNA: TGTGCCAGCAGTTACGCAGGGAACAATCAGCCCCAGCATTTT. Its protein product is CASSYAGNNQPQHF.

The rearrangement links TRBV5-1 to TRBJ1-6; 9 bases fit TRBD1. J lost 10 bases, V lost 3 bases, and 8 bases had no gene match. CDR1 and CDR2 (germline): SGHRS, YFSETQ. The CDR3 has 15 amino acids. The CDR3 region is CASSSGQGGGSPLHF. The CDR3 DNA follows: TGCGCCAGCAGCTCGGGACAGGGAGGTGGGTCACCCCTCCACTTT.

This clonotype was seen at least ten times. The genes are TRBV27 and TRBJ2-3; possible D gene TRBD1, 5 bases. The CDR3 extends over 13 amino acids. CDR1 is MNHEY and CDR2 is SMNVEV in the germline V gene (reference sequence). V was cut by 5 bases and J by 6 bases, with 12 bases left in between. Written as DNA, the CDR3 is TGTGCCAGCAGTCCCTCAAACAGGGATACGCAGTATTTT. It codes for CASSPSNRDTQYF.